The rows below give T cell receptor beta chains drawn from one sample of a study of T cell changes during pregnancy in multiple sclerosis. Produced via immunoSEQ multiplex PCR; TCRdb's table is partial and in-frame only. The table includes 90,000 to 100,000 clones, around 92% detected once. The sequencing here drew on peripheral blood, taken after pregnancy. The receptors here all came from a female donor in good health, enrolled as a control in a pregnancy study. Both conserved end residues are part of each CDR3. D genes are given only for firm matches. Rows may omit the clone size; those that give it use once, few, many or a size class.

CDR3 protein	CDR3 DNA	clone size	V gene	J gene	D gene
CASSHPQTGETEAFF	TGCGCCAGCAGCCATCCCCAGACAGGGGAAACTGAAGCTTTCTTT	-	TRBV4-1	TRBJ1-1	TRBD1
CASSPLARDTQYF	TGTGCCAGCAGCCCACTAGCTCGGGATACGCAGTATTTT	-	TRBV6-5	TRBJ2-3	-
CASSLALGTGGSYNEQFF	TGTGCCAGCAGCTTAGCGTTGGGGACAGGGGGCTCCTACAATGAGCAGTTCTTC	-	TRBV7-9	TRBJ2-1	TRBD1
CASSWGGPNTGELFF	TGTGCCAGCAGCTGGGGGGGCCCGAACACCGGGGAGCTGTTTTTT	-	TRBV7-3	TRBJ2-2	-
CASSLGVATKETQYF	TGTGCCAGCAGTTTAGGTGTAGCAACAAAAGAGACCCAGTACTTC	-	TRBV28	TRBJ2-5	-
CASSIVPGNTEAFF	TGTGCCAGTAGTATAGTGCCGGGGAACACTGAAGCTTTCTTT	-	TRBV19	TRBJ1-1	-
CASSSPAGAQGNEQYF	TGTGCCAGCAGTTCCCCTGCAGGGGCCCAGGGGAACGAGCAGTACTTC	-	TRBV6-5	TRBJ2-7	-
CASSFRAWETQYF	TGTGCCAGCAGTTTCAGGGCGTGGGAGACCCAGTACTTC	-	TRBV27	TRBJ2-5	-
CASSWSQGGNGELFF	TGCGCCAGCAGCTGGTCACAGGGGGGTAACGGGGAGCTGTTTTTT	-	TRBV5-1	TRBJ2-2	TRBD1
CASSSVPGRDYTGELFF	TGTGCCAGCAGTTCAGTTCCTGGAAGGGACTACACCGGGGAGCTGTTTTTT	-	TRBV27	TRBJ2-2	-
CSVLMGSSTDTQYF	TGCAGCGTTCTCATGGGCAGTAGCACAGATACGCAGTATTTT	-	TRBV29-1	TRBJ2-3	-
CASSLEGAGSPLHF	TGCGCCAGCAGCTTGGAGGGGGCAGGATCACCCCTCCACTTT	-	TRBV5-1	TRBJ1-6	TRBD1
CSASTEYEQYF	TGCAGTGCTTCGACAGAATACGAGCAGTACTTC	-	TRBV20-1	TRBJ2-7	-
CASRPGQTNEQFF	TGTGCCAGCAGACCGGGACAGACCAATGAGCAGTTCTTC	-	TRBV28	TRBJ2-1	TRBD1
CASSPRRGLGDEQFF	TGCGCCAGCAGCCCCCGAAGGGGGCTAGGGGATGAGCAGTTCTTC	-	TRBV5-1	TRBJ2-1	TRBD1
CASHSGTSVRTDTQYF	TGCGCCAGTCACTCCGGGACTAGCGTGAGGACAGATACGCAGTATTTT	-	TRBV5-1	TRBJ2-3	TRBD2
CASSLNSGGQWNTGELFF	TGTGCCAGCAGCTTAAATAGCGGGGGGCAATGGAACACCGGGGAGCTGTTTTTT	-	TRBV7-3	TRBJ2-2	TRBD2
CASSLGTSGSYTGELFF	TGTGCCAGCAGCCTAGGGACTAGCGGGAGTTACACCGGGGAGCTGTTTTTT	-	TRBV5-4	TRBJ2-2	TRBD2
CASSVNRGSYNEQFF	TGTGCCAGCAGCGTGAACAGGGGCTCCTACAATGAGCAGTTCTTC	once	TRBV5-4	TRBJ2-1	TRBD1
CASSPSDFNQPQHF	TGTGCCAGCTCACCTAGCGACTTCAATCAGCCCCAGCATTTT	-	TRBV18	TRBJ1-5	-
CSVVGLAGGLGEQYF	TGCAGCGTTGTTGGGCTAGCGGGAGGTCTAGGCGAGCAGTACTTC	-	TRBV29-1	TRBJ2-7	TRBD2
CASSHLGQGQGRPQHF	TGTGCCAGTAGCCACCTCGGGCAGGGACAGGGACGGCCCCAGCATTTT	-	TRBV19	TRBJ1-5	TRBD1
CASRLAGVSEQYF	TGTGCCAGTCGACTAGCGGGAGTCTCCGAGCAGTACTTC	-	TRBV19	TRBJ2-7	TRBD2
CASMRYNEQFF	TGTGCCAGCATGAGATACAATGAGCAGTTCTTC	-	TRBV27	TRBJ2-1	-
CASPAVNSYNEQFF	TGTGCCAGTCCAGCGGTGAATTCCTACAATGAGCAGTTCTTC	-	TRBV18	TRBJ2-1	-
CASSATGGITEAFF	TGTGCCAGCAGTGCGACAGGGGGTATCACTGAAGCTTTCTTT	-	TRBV27	TRBJ1-1	TRBD1
CASSPRGGAAEAFF	TGTGCCAGCTCACCAAGGGGGGGCGCGGCTGAAGCTTTCTTT	-	TRBV18	TRBJ1-1	-
CASSLARERWNEQFF	TGTGCCAGCAGCTTGGCCCGGGAAAGGTGGAATGAGCAGTTCTTC	-	TRBV5-6	TRBJ2-1	-
CASSYEFRVEPQHF	TGTGCCAGCAGTTACGAATTCAGGGTGGAGCCCCAGCATTTT	-	TRBV6-5	TRBJ1-5	-
CASSIGSAGELFF	TGTGCCAGTAGTATAGGGTCGGCCGGGGAGCTGTTTTTT	-	TRBV19	TRBJ2-2	-
CASSSGGGGLAGGANVLTF	TGTGCCAGCAGTTCCGGAGGTGGAGGGTTGGCAGGTGGGGCCAACGTCCTGACTTTC	-	TRBV28	TRBJ2-6	-
CATGDSNQPQHF	TGTGCCACAGGGGATAGCAATCAGCCCCAGCATTTT	-	TRBV2	TRBJ1-5	-
CASSLAFPLDWEQFF	TGTGCCAGCAGCTTGGCTTTTCCACTCGACTGGGAGCAGTTCTTC	-	TRBV5-6	TRBJ2-1	-
CASSPGTRAYTGELFF	TGTGCCAGCAGCCCCGGGACAAGGGCTTACACCGGGGAGCTGTTTTTT	-	TRBV5-4	TRBJ2-2	-
CASSVGVEGTYGYTF	TGTGCCAGCAGCGTAGGGGTGGAGGGGACCTATGGCTACACCTTC	-	TRBV9	TRBJ1-2	-
CSGSLQETQYF	TGCTCGGGAAGCCTACAAGAGACCCAGTACTTC	-	TRBV29-1	TRBJ2-5	-
CASSMDGGNTEAFF	TGCGCCAGCAGCATGGACGGGGGGAACACTGAAGCTTTCTTT	-	TRBV5-1	TRBJ1-1	-
CASSPTGGGLTDTQYF	TGTGCCAGCAGCCCCACTGGCGGGGGCCTCACAGATACGCAGTATTTT	-	TRBV13	TRBJ2-3	-
CASRRGGGANVLTF	TGTGCCAGCAGGAGAGGCGGTGGGGCCAACGTCCTGACTTTC	-	TRBV27	TRBJ2-6	-
CASSTTEGGGDTQYF	TGTGCCAGCAGTACTACGGAGGGCGGGGGAGATACGCAGTATTTT	-	TRBV28	TRBJ2-3	TRBD2
CASSPFGQGAKETQYF	TGTGCCAGCTCCCCTTTTGGACAGGGGGCCAAGGAGACCCAGTACTTC	-	TRBV18	TRBJ2-5	TRBD1
CASSTSSGRLDTQYF	TGTGCCAGCAGTACATCTAGCGGGAGATTAGATACGCAGTATTTT	-	TRBV27	TRBJ2-3	TRBD2
CASRAGGNEQYF	TGCGCCAGCAGAGCGGGGGGCAACGAGCAGTACTTC	-	TRBV5-1	TRBJ2-7	TRBD2
CASSLGGQGADTQYF	TGCGCCAGCAGCTTGGGGGGACAGGGTGCAGATACGCAGTATTTT	-	TRBV5-1	TRBJ2-3	TRBD1
CASSQDRLTFMGYF	TGCGCCAGCAGCCAAGATAGGCTGACTTTCATGGGGTATTTT	-	TRBV4-1	TRBJ2-3	-
CASTRTSGRDNEQFF	TGTGCCAGCACGCGGACTAGCGGGAGGGACAATGAGCAGTTCTTC	-	TRBV7-2	TRBJ2-1	TRBD2
CASSSGRAWETQYF	TGCGCCAGCAGCTCGGGGAGGGCATGGGAGACCCAGTACTTC	-	TRBV5-1	TRBJ2-5	TRBD2
CASRTAGENTGELFF	TGTGCCAGCAGGACAGCGGGAGAGAACACCGGGGAGCTGTTTTTT	-	TRBV27	TRBJ2-2	TRBD2
CASSSGLADRYNEQFF	TGTGCCAGCAGTTCCGGACTAGCGGACCGTTACAATGAGCAGTTCTTC	-	TRBV27	TRBJ2-1	TRBD2
CASSPPRTGITEAFF	TGTGCCAGCAGCCCCCCCCGGACAGGGATCACTGAAGCTTTCTTT	-	TRBV7-9	TRBJ1-1	TRBD1
CASSRRTGFYEQYF	TGTGCCAGTAGTAGGAGGACGGGTTTCTACGAGCAGTACTTC	-	TRBV19	TRBJ2-7	-
CASREKATGGYTF	TGTGCCAGCAGGGAGAAGGCTACAGGGGGCTACACCTTC	-	TRBV2	TRBJ1-2	-
CASSEGGTTGELFF	TGTGCCAGCAGTGAGGGGGGAACCACCGGGGAGCTGTTTTTT	-	TRBV6-4	TRBJ2-2	-
CASQREAVYEQYF	TGTGCCAGCCAGAGAGAAGCGGTGTACGAGCAGTACTTC	-	TRBV25-1	TRBJ2-7	-